Below are 8 T cell receptor beta chains sequenced from a single sample in a study of blood T cell repertoires in COVID-19. Here immunoSEQ multiplex PCR was the method, and the copy in TCRdb shows in-frame clones only, minus some. Of about 250,000 clones listed, approximately 86% are singletons. The sample was peripheral blood. The source of these receptors is a man older than 75 with acute or convalescent COVID-19.

The chain has TRBV7-2 and TRBJ2-2; 9 bases are a match to TRBD1. The germline V gene has CDR1 SGHTA and CDR2 FQGNSA. After removal of 5 bases from V and 6 bases from J, the junction contained 10 bases not matched to a gene. This CDR3 comprises 16 residues. The CDR3 loop is CASSRNRDRASGELFF. DNA for the CDR3: TGTGCCAGCAGCCGTAACCGGGACAGGGCTTCCGGGGAGCTGTTTTTT.

CDR3 DNA: TGTGCCAGTAGTATCACAGGTCCGAACTATGGCTACACCTTC. Its protein product is CASSITGPNYGYTF. J is TRBJ1-2 and V is TRBV19; perhaps TRBD1 as D (5 bases). Germline V lookup: CDR1 LNHDA, CDR2 SQIVND (reference sequence). CDR3 size: 14 residues. Between the trimmed V and J ends, which lost 3 bases and 2 bases, there was a span of 10 bases.

This clone came up a few times. The gene calls are TRBV10-3 and TRBJ2-6; TRBD2 matches 9 bases. Per germline, CDR1 ENHRY and CDR2 SYGVKD. Trimming at V came to 5 bases and at J to 2 bases, leaving 10 bases not matched to a gene. The CDR3 consists of 18 residues. CDR3 in amino acids: CAISMSSGGRTGANVLTF. The CDR3 nucleotides are TGTGCCATCAGTATGAGTAGCGGGGGTAGGACTGGGGCCAACGTCCTGACTTTC.

V and J are TRBV27 and TRBJ2-7; 12 nucleotides agree with TRBD1. The length of the CDR3 is 14 residues. The germline CDR1 and CDR2 sequences are MNHEY and SMNVEV (reference sequence). V dropped 8 bases and J dropped 0; count of bases not matched to a gene: 2. CDR3 loop: CASGDRGRSYEQYF. The CDR3 bases are TGTGCCAGCGGGGACAGGGGGCGCTCCTACGAGCAGTACTTC.

The chain combines TRBV5-1 with TRBJ2-4; D uncertain. Trimming shortened V by 9 bases and J by 0 bases, and 13 bases separated the two germline ends. The CDR3 contains 14 residues. Germline V CDR1 and CDR2: SGHRS, YFSETQ. The CDR3 loop reads CATPVPVAKNIQYF. The CDR3, as DNA: TGCGCCACCCCGGTTCCCGTAGCCAAAAACATTCAGTACTTC.

The CDR3 sequence is CASSPIFWAPRGPQHF. CDR3 sequence (DNA): TGTGCCAGCTCACCTATATTTTGGGCCCCGCGGGGGCCCCAGCATTTT. V gene TRBV18 combines with J gene TRBJ1-5; D unclear. Germline-derived CDR1 and CDR2 are KGHSH and LQKENI. V gave up 3 bases and J gave up 9 bases, with 21 bases separating them. The length of the CDR3 is 16 residues.

The J gene is TRBJ2-6, the V gene TRBV19, with 9 nucleotides matching TRBD2. The CDR3 has 20 amino acids. Looked up from germline, CDR1 is LNHDA and CDR2 is SQIVND (reference sequence). Trimming at V came to 5 bases and at J to 1 base, leaving 15 bases not matched to a gene. CDR3 residues: CASSDEALAGVGSGANVLTF. In nucleotides, the CDR3 is TGTGCCAGTAGTGACGAGGCCTTAGCGGGAGTGGGATCTGGGGCCAACGTCCTGACTTTC.

This clone was seen a few times. The rearrangement joins TRBV2 to TRBJ1-2, with D maybe TRBD1 (6 bases). Germline CDR1 SNHLY, CDR2 FYNNEI. This CDR3 comprises 14 residues. The ends were cut back, 2 bases at V and 7 bases at J, with 14 bases in the middle. The DNA for the CDR3 is TGTGCCAGCAGTGAAACTCGACAGGCATCTGGCTACACCTTC. This sequence encodes CASSETRQASGYTF.